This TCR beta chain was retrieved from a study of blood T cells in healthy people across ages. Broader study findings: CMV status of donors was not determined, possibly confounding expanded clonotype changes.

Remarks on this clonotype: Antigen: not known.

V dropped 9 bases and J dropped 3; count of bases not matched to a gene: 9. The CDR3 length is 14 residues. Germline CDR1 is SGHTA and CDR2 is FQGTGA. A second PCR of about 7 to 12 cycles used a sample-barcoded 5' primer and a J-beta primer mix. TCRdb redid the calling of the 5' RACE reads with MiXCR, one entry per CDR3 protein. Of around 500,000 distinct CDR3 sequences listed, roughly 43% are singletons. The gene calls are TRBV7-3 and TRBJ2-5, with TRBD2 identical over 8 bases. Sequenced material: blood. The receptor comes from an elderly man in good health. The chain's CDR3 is CASFVLRGEETQYF. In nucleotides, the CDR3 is TGTGCCAGTTTTGTTCTGCGGGGGGAAGAGACCCAGTACTTC. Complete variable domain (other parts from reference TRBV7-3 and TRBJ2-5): GAGVSQTPSNKVTEKGKYVELRCDPISGHTALYWYRQSLGQGPEFLIYFQGTGAADDSGLPNDRFFAVRPEGSVSTLKIQRTERGDSAVYLCASFVLRGEETQYFGPGTRLLVL.